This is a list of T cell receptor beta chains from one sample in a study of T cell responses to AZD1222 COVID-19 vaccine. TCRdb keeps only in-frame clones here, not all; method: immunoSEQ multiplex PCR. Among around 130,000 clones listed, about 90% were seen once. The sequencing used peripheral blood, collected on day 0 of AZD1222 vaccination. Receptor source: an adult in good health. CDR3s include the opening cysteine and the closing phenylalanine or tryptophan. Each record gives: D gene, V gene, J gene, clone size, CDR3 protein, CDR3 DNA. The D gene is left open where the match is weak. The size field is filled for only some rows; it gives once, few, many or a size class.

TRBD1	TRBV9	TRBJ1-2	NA	CASSVGRDRGNYGYTF	TGTGCCAGCAGCGTAGGGAGGGACAGGGGAAACTATGGCTACACCTTC
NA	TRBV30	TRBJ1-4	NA	CAWSVGGPFNEKLFF	TGTGCCTGGAGTGTGGGGGGCCCGTTTAATGAAAAACTGTTTTTT
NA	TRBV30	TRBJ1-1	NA	CAWSVPEQNTEAFF	TGTGCCTGGAGTGTACCAGAGCAGAACACTGAAGCTTTCTTT
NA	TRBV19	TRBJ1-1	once	CASSIRGRDRGTEAFF	TGTGCCAGTAGTATACGGGGTCGGGACCGGGGGACTGAAGCTTTCTTT
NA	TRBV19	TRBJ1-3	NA	CASSIEGSSGNTIYF	TGTGCCAGTAGTATAGAGGGGAGCTCTGGAAACACCATATATTTT
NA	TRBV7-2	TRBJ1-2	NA	CASSLAGGGYGYTF	TGTGCCAGCAGCTTAGCTGGAGGGGGCTATGGCTACACCTTC
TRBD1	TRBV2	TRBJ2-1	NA	CASSANRGGNEQFF	TGTGCCAGCAGTGCCAACAGGGGTGGCAATGAGCAGTTCTTC
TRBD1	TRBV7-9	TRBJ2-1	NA	CASSSSRDRLQFF	TGTGCCAGCAGCTCTAGCCGGGACAGGCTCCAGTTCTTC
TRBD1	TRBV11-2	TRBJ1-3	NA	CASSSWDREAGNTIYF	TGTGCCAGCAGCTCCTGGGACAGGGAGGCTGGAAACACCATATATTTT
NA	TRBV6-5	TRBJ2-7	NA	CASSYSTTVYEQYF	TGTGCCAGCAGTTACTCAACGACGGTCTACGAGCAGTACTTC
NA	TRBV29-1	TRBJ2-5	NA	CSARRTDQETQYF	TGCAGCGCCAGAAGGACAGATCAAGAGACCCAGTACTTC
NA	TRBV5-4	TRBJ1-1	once	CASSLAGDWVPFF	TGTGCCAGCAGCTTGGCCGGCGACTGGGTGCCTTTCTTT
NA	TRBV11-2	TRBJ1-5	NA	CASSLVGGVQPQHF	TGTGCCAGCAGCTTAGTCGGCGGAGTGCAGCCCCAGCATTTT
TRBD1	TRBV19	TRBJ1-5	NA	CASKDRGLQPQHF	TGTGCCAGTAAAGACAGGGGTCTTCAGCCCCAGCATTTT
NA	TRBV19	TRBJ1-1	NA	CASSLPGRNTEAFF	TGTGCCAGTAGTCTACCCGGGCGGAACACTGAAGCTTTCTTT
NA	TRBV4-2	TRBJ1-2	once	CASSQDRTVNYGYTF	TGTGCCAGCAGCCAAGACAGGACGGTTAACTATGGCTACACCTTC
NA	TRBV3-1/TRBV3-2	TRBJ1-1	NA	CASSYQATEAFF	TGTGCCAGCAGCTATCAAGCGACTGAAGCTTTCTTT
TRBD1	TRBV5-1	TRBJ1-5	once	CASSLDRDQPQHF	TGCGCCAGCAGCCTCGACAGGGACCAGCCCCAGCATTTT
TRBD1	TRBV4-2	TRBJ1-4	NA	CASSQVELWSGQTNEKLFF	TGTGCCAGCAGCCAAGTTGAACTTTGGTCGGGACAGACTAATGAAAAACTGTTTTTT
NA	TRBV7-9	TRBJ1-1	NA	CASSLGGWNTEAFF	TGTGCCAGCAGCTTAGGCGGATGGAACACTGAAGCTTTCTTT
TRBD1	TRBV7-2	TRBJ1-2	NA	CASSSPGQSGNGYTF	TGTGCCAGCAGCTCCCCGGGACAGTCGGGGAATGGCTACACCTTC
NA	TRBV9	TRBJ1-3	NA	CASSVGAGTSFPGNTIYF	TGTGCCAGCAGCGTAGGGGCCGGGACTTCATTCCCCGGAAACACCATATATTTT
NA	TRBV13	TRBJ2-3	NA	CASSQVGTDTQYF	TGTGCCAGCAGCCAAGTGGGCACAGATACGCAGTATTTT
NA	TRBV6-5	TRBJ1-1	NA	CASSYRAGRDTEAFF	TGTGCCAGCAGTTACAGGGCGGGGAGGGACACTGAAGCTTTCTTT
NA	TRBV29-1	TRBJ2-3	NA	CSVGGRSTDTQYF	TGCAGCGTTGGCGGCAGGAGCACAGATACGCAGTATTTT
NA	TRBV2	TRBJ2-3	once	CASTEEAAAYTDTQYF	TGTGCCAGCACCGAGGAAGCGGCAGCCTACACAGATACGCAGTATTTT
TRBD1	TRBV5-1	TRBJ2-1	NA	CASSTPTGLYNEQFF	TGCGCCAGCAGCACCCCGACAGGGCTATACAATGAGCAGTTCTTC
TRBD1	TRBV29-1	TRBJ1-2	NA	CSVGTLTLDRTANYGYTF	TGCAGCGTTGGGACCCTGACCCTGGACAGGACGGCTAACTATGGCTACACCTTC
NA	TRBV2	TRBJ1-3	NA	CASSRASGSSGNTIYF	TGTGCCAGCAGTAGGGCTAGTGGTAGCTCTGGAAACACCATATATTTT
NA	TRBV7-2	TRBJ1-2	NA	CASSSRKDYGYTF	TGTGCCAGCAGTTCTCGCAAAGATTATGGCTACACCTTC
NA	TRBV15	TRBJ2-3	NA	CATKASTDTQYF	TGTGCCACCAAGGCTAGCACAGATACGCAGTATTTT
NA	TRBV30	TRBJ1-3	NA	CAWTQGLWGNTIYF	TGTGCCTGGACCCAGGGTTTGTGGGGAAACACCATATATTTT
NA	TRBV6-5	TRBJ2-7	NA	CAILRPDYEQYF	TGTGCCATCCTCCGACCGGATTACGAGCAGTACTTC